This T cell receptor beta chain was found in a study of cytomegalovirus exposure and HLA in healthy donors. The overall study: HLA-typed donors contributed around 85 million unique TCRs, which were held in an early data release. Study findings and constraints: The study designated 150 to 200 TCR beta chains cytomegalovirus-associated. Association of a missense DCLRE1C variant with TCR beta V- and J-gene trimming was reported in a later analysis. Later work associated 16,951 TCR beta sequences with HLA alleles at 0.05 false discovery rate.

Researchers ran the PCR with 60 Vbeta and 13 Jbeta primers. Data came from immunoSEQ multiplex PCR; TCRdb stores just in-frame clones and leaves some out. The repertoire includes 200,000 or so clones, under 90% of them detected once, and about 0.1% sits in the top ten. For this clone: Its antigen remains unidentified.

Germline V gene data show CDR1 as SGHTA and CDR2 as FQGNSA. Trimming took off 2 bases at V and 5 bases at J, with 10 bases between the two ends. The CDR3 totals 13 residues. The sample was PBMCs. The chain joins TRBV7-2 to TRBJ2-7; possible D gene TRBD1, 5 bases. This receptor was identified in a boy aged 2 to 10 in good health and CMV-seronegative. CDR3 protein: CASSLRRADEQYF. CDR3 coding DNA: TGTGCCAGCAGCTTACGCAGGGCCGACGAGCAGTACTTC.